This T cell receptor (beta chain) emerged from a study of T cell responses to AZD1222 COVID-19 vaccine. Overall study results and limits: Reports say nearly half of spike-specific TCRs go after unmutated variant regions. Just six people given AZD1222 tested seropositive at baseline. Every sample of the repertoires postdated the peak T cell response.

Clones were sequenced by immunoSEQ multiplex PCR, and TCRdb holds only the in-frame ones, with some missing. The profile covers about 110,000 clones, with over 80% appearing a single time and 7.9% taken by the ten largest. The CDR3 is 15 amino acids. The V end was cut by 3 bases, the J end by 5 bases, with 16 bases between. CDR1 is MDHEN and CDR2 is SYDVKM in the germline V gene. Notes on this clone: Its cognate antigen is unknown.

The chain recombines TRBV28 with TRBJ1-2; D is possibly TRBD1 (6 bases). The sequence was obtained from an adult who received the AZD1222 COVID-19 vaccine. The specimen was peripheral blood, collected 28 days after the second AZD1222 dose. The DNA of the CDR3 is TGTGCCAGCAGTTTGTCAGGGGCCGTAAGATATGGCTACACCTTC. Translated, it gives CASSLSGAVRYGYTF.